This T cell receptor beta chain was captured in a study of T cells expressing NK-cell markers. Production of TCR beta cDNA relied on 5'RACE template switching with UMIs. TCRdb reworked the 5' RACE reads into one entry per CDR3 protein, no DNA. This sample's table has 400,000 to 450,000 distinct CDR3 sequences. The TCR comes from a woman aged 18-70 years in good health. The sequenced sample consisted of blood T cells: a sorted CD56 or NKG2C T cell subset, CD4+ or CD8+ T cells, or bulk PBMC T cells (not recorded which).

The CDR3 loop is CASSSTGARTEAFF. This chain uses TRBV7-2 with TRBJ1-1; with no DNA, the TCRdb D assignment of TRBD1 cannot be verified. The germline V gene encodes CDR1 SGHTA and CDR2 FQGNSA. CDR3 size: 14 residues.